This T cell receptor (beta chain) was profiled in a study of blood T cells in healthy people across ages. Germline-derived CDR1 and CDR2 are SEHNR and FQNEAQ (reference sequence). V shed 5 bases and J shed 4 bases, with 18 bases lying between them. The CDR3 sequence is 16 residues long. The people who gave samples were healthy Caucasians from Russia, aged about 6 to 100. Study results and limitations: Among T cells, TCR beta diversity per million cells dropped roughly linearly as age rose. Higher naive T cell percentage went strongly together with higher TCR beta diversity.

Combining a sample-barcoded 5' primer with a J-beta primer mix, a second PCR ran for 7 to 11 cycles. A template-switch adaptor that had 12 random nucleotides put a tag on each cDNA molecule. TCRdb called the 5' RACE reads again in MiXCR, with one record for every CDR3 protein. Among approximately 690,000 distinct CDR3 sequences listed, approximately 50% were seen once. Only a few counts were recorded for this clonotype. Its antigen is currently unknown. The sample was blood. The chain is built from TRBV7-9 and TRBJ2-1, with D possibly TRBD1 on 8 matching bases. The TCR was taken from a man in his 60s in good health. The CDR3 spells CASSGGAGQEYNEQFF. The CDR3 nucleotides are TGTGCCAGCAGCGGGGGGGCGGGACAGGAGTACAATGAGCAGTTCTTC.